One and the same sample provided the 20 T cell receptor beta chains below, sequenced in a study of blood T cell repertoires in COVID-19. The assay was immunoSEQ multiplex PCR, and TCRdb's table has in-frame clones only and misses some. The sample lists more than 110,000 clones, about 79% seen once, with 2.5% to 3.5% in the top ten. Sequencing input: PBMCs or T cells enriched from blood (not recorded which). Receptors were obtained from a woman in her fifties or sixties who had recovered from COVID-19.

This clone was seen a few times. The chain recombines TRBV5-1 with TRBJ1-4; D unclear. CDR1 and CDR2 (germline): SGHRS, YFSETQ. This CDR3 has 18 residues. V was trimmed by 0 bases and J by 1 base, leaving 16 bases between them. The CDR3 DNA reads TGCGCCAGCAGCTTGGCGACACTATCGGGAGGAACTAATGAAAAACTGTTTTTT. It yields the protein CASSLATLSGGTNEKLFF. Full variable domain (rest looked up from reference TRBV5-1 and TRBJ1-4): KAGVTQTPRYLIKTRGQQVTLSCSPISGHRSVSWYQQTPGQGLQFLFEYFSETQRNKGNFPGRFSGRQFSNSRSEMNVSTLELGDSALYLCASSLATLSGGTNEKLFFGSGTQLSVL.

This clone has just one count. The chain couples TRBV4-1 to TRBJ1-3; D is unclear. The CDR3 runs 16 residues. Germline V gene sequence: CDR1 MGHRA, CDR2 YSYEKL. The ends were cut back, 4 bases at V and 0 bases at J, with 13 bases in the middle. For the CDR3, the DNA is TGCGCCAGCAGCCCCGGCGGGAGGCTCTCTGGAAACACCATATATTTT. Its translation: CASSPGGRLSGNTIYF.

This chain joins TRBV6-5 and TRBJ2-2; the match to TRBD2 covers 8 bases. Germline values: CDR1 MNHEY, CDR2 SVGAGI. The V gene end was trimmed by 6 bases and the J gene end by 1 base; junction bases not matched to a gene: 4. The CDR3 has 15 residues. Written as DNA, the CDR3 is TGTGCCAGCAGCTTTACTAGCGGGAACACCGGGGAGCTGTTTTTT. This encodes CASSFTSGNTGELFF.

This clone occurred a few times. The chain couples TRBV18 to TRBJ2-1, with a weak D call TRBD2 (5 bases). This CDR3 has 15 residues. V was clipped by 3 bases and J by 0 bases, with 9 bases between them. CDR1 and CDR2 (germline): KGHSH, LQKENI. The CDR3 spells CASSPSGSSYNEQFF. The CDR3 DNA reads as TGTGCCAGCTCACCCTCGGGGAGCTCCTACAATGAGCAGTTCTTC. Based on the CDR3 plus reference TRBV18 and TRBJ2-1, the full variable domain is NAGVMQNPRHLVRRRGQEARLRCSPMKGHSHVYWYRQLPEEGLKFMVYLQKENIIDESGMPKERFSAEFPKEGPSILRIQQVVRGDSAAYFCASSPSGSSYNEQFFGPGTRLTVL.

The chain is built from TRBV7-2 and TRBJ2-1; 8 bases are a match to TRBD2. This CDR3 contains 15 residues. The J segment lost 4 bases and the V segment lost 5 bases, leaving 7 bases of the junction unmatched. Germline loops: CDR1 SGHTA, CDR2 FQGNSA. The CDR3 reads CASSPSGPGYNEQFF. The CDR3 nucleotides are TGTGCCAGCAGCCCTAGCGGGCCAGGGTACAATGAGCAGTTCTTC.

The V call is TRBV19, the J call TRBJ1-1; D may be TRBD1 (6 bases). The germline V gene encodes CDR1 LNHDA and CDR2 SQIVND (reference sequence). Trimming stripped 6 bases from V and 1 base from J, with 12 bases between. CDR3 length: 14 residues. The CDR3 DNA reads TGTGCCAGTAGGAGGGGAGGGGGGAACACTGAAGCTTTCTTT. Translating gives CASRRGGGNTEAFF.

The CDR3 spells CASSPPQRSGNTGELFF. The CDR3 nucleotides read TGTGCCAGCTCACCACCGCAGCGCAGCGGGAACACCGGGGAGCTGTTTTTT. The chain is built from TRBV18 and TRBJ2-2; maybe TRBD2 (5 bases). The V and J ends lost 0 bases and 1 base respectively, with 12 bases between them. Germline V CDR1 and CDR2: KGHSH, LQKENI. This CDR3 is 17 amino acids long.

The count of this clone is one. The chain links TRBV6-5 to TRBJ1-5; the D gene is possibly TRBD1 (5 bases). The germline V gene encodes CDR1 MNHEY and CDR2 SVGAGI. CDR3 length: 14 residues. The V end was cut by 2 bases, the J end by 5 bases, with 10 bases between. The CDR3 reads CASSYLDSYQPQHF. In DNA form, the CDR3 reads TGTGCCAGCAGTTACCTAGACAGTTATCAGCCCCAGCATTTT.

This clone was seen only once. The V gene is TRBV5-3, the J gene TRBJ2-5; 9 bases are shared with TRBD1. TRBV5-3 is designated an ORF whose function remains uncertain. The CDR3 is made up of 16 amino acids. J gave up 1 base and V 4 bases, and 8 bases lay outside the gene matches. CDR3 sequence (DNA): TGTGCCAGAAGCCGGACCATGGGACAGGGCCAAGAGACCCAGTACTTC. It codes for CARSRTMGQGQETQYF.

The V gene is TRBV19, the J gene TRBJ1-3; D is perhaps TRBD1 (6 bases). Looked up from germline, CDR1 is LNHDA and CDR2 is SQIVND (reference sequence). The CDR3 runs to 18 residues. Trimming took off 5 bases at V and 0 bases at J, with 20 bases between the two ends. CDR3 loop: CASSGTPESLLSGNTIYF. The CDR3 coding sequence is TGTGCCAGTAGTGGGACACCGGAGTCCCTTCTCTCTGGAAACACCATATATTTT.

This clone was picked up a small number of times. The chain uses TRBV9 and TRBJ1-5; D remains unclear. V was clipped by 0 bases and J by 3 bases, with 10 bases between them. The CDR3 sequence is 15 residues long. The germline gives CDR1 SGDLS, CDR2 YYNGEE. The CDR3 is CASSVAPGNNQPQHF. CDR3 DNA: TGTGCCAGCAGCGTAGCTCCGGGGAACAATCAGCCCCAGCATTTT.

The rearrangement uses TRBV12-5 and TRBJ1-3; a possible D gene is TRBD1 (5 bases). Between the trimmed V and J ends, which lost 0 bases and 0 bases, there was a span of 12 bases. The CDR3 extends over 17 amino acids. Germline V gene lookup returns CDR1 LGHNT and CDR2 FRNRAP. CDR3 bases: TGTGCTAGTGGTTTGGTCGGGGGGTCACACTCTGGAAACACCATATATTTT. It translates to CASGLVGGSHSGNTIYF.

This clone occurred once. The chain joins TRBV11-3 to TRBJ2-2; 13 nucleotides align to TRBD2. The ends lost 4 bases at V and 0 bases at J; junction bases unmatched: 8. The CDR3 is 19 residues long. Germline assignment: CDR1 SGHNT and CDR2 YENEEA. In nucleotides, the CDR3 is TGTGCCAGCAGCTCCCGATGGACTAGCGGGGGCCCGAACACCGGGGAGCTGTTTTTT. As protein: CASSSRWTSGGPNTGELFF.

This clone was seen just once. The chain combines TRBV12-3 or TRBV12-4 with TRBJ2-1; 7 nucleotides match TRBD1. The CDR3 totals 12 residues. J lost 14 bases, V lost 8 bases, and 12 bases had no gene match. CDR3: CASRTETGWEFF. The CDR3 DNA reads TGTGCCAGCCGTACCGAGACAGGGTGGGAGTTCTTC.

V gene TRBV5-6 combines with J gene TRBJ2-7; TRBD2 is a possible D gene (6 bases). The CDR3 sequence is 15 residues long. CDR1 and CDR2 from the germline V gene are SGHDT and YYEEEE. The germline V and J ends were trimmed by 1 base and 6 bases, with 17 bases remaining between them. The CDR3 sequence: CASSLRPASECEQYF. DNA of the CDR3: TGTGCCAGCAGCTTGCGGCCTGCTAGCGAATGCGAGCAGTACTTC. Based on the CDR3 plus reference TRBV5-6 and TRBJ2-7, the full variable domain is DAGVTQSPTHLIKTRGQQVTLRCSPKSGHDTVSWYQQALGQGPQFIFQYYEEEERQRGNFPDRFSGHQFPNYSSELNVNALLLGDSALYLCASSLRPASECEQYFGPGTRLTVT.

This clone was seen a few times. CDR3 amino acids: CASTGNLQAGGSYNEQFF. The DNA for the CDR3 is TGTGCCAGCACCGGAAACCTACAAGCGGGGGGTTCCTACAATGAGCAGTTCTTC. The chain is built from TRBV3-1 (or the pseudogene TRBV3-2) and TRBJ2-1; 9 bases are shared with TRBD2. Germline CDR1 LGHDT, CDR2 YNNKEL (reference sequence). The CDR3 is 18 residues long. V was pared by 7 bases and J by 1 base, with 14 bases of the junction left unmatched.

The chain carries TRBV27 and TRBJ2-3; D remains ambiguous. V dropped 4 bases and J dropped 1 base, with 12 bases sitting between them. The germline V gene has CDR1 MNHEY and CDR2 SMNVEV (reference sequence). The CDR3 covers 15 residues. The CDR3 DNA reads TGTGCCAGCAGTTCAAGGCGGCTCGGCACAGATACGCAGTATTTT. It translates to CASSSRRLGTDTQYF.

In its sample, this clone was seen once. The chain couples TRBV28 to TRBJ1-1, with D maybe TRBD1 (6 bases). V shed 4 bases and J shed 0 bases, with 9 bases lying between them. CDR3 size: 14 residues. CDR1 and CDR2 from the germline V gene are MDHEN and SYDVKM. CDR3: CASSSGQLNTEAFF. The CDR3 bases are TGTGCCAGCAGTTCCGGACAGTTGAACACTGAAGCTTTCTTT.

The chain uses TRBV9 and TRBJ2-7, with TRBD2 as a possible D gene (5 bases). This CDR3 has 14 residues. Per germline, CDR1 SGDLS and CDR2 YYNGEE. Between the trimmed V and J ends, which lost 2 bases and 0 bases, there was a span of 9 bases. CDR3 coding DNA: TGTGCCAGCAGCGTTAGCGCCTTCTCCTACGAGCAGTACTTC. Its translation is CASSVSAFSYEQYF.

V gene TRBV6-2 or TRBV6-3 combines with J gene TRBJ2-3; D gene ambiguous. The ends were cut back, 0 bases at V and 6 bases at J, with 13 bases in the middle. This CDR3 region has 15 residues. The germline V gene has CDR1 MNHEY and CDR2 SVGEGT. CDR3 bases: TGTGCCAGCAGTTACTCTAAAGACAATGCGGATACGCAGTATTTT. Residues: CASSYSKDNADTQYF.